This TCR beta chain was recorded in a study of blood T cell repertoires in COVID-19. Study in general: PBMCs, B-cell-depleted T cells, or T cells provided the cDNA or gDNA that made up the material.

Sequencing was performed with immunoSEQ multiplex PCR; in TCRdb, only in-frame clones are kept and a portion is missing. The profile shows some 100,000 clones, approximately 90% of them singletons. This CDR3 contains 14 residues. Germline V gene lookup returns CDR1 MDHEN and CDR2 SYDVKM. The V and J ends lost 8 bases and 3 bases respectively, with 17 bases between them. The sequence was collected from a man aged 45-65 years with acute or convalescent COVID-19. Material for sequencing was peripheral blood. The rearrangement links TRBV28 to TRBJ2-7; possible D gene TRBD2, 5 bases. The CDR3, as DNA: TGTGCCAGCCTACGGGGTAACGCGTTCTACGAGCAGTACTTC. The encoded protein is CASLRGNAFYEQYF.